This T cell receptor beta chain came from a study of cytomegalovirus exposure and HLA in healthy donors (dated by TCRdb to the late 2010s). About the study as a whole: According to an earlier analysis of a few hundred of the donors, some 180 million T cells yielded roughly 100 million unique TCR beta sequences and about 300 Gb of sequence data. HLA typing included class I and class II loci at four-digit resolution. Genome-wide SNP genotypes for about 60% of the roughly 670 donors were used in a later genetic analysis, which treated that subset as a discovery cohort. The study aimed to test whether cataloging public T cell receptors could reveal signatures of past pathogen exposure. A few DR-DQ haplotypes were handled as single units for association and clustering because linkage in the cohort was strong. Rather than drawing on any new phenotypic data, the later analysis identified candidate immune exposures from TCR beta sequences and the way those sequences occurred across donors. Approximately 300 gigabases of sequencing data and 70 million to 100 million unique TCR sequences made up an early release that covered 500 to 650 HLA-typed donors. The study profiled the T cell repertoires of under 850 subjects by immunosequencing and related them to cytomegalovirus serostatus. Typing coverage differed by locus: A, B, C, DRB1 and DQB1 were typed in roughly 620-640 donors, DQA1 in approximately 520, DPA1 in 600 to 610, and DPB1 in just under 490. To predict cytomegalovirus infection status, the study combined high-throughput TCR immunosequencing, statistical association of individual TCRs with disease status, and machine learning. An earlier analysis of around 580 of the donors used high-throughput TCR beta sequencing to judge whether each TCR beta V gene segment behaved as functional or pseudogenic. Of the 300 to 400 genotyped donors, 65% to 90% fell in the genetic ancestry cluster associated with self-reported Caucasian donors. Donor age, sex, ethnicity and CMV serostatus were collected together with the repertoire data. To study patterns of TCR occurrence, a later analysis re-analyzed previously published TCR beta repertoires from more than 550 donors and added high-resolution HLA genotyping. All discovery cohort repertoires had been generated on a single sequencing platform. In addition to the first cohort of roughly 670 subjects, a separate validation cohort of 100 to 150 different subjects was used. On average, around 240,000 unique TCR beta nucleotide sequences were sequenced per donor among more than 350 genotyped donors of the cohort, with roughly 18% of those sequences being non-productive. Broader findings and caveats from the paper: Assigning TCR associations to individual alleles was difficult when HLA alleles, especially DR and DQ, strongly co-occurred. Approximately 16 rarely observed V segments, including chromosome 9 orphons, were excluded from the earlier analysis of about 600 of the donors because counts were too low. Several of the top co-occurrence clusters appeared to be linked to parvovirus B19, influenza, CMV and Epstein-Barr virus, according to a later analysis. CMV serostatus was the only immune exposure information available for the cohort. A cluster of highly shared sequence variants was judged likely to represent a technical artifact of the sequencing pipeline. In an earlier analysis of approximately 600 of the donors, most TCR beta V segments were observed in productive rearrangements about 87% or about 30% of the time, broadly matching IMGT annotations. It was suggested by the authors that the approach could potentially be generalized to other disease states and immunological phenotypes. In vitro tests confirmed that a few of the cytomegalovirus-associated TCR beta chains recognize cytomegalovirus antigens. Because the 87-base-pair reads could not distinguish some IMGT-functional V segments, including TRBV6-2 and TRBV6-3, those segments were excluded. A later genetic analysis associated a missense DCLRE1C variant with V-gene and J-gene trimming of TCR beta chains, and an independent cohort replicated the association. In a later analysis, some 18,000 TCR beta sequences were associated with specific HLA alleles at a false discovery rate of 0.05. Presence/absence analyses assumed roughly uniform sequencing depth across donors, an assumption that may not hold. A later genetic analysis reported fewer N-insertions in productive TCRs among donors in an Asian-associated ancestry cluster than the roughly 700-donor mean. Most TCR sequences were observed very rarely across donors, whereas some public TCRs were present in many individuals. A total of around 150 TCR beta chains were listed by the study as associated with cytomegalovirus. A later analysis found that TCR association rates varied across HLA loci, with DRB1 alleles showing the most associated TCRs and HLA-C alleles the fewest. In a later analysis, HLA-associated TCR beta chains showed more clonal expansion and lower generation probabilities than non-associated chains that were equally common. A further reported finding was that TCR beta sequences accurately predicted the HLA-A and HLA-B alleles for most subjects in the first cohort. The classifier was reported to diagnose cytomegalovirus status with high specificity and sensitivity in both the original and validation cohorts. A later analysis found that most CMV-associated TCR beta chains appeared HLA-restricted, with HLA associations seemingly driven largely by CMV exposure. Because some donors lacked HLA typing at each locus, the association tests relied only on the typed subset. The cohort was sequenced for TCR beta chains only, and without alpha or paired-chain data the features that could be detected were limited. Linkage disequilibrium might explain the correlated functional status among segregating V segments, but an unknown experimental factor could not be excluded.

The CDR3 starts with the cysteine, ends with the phenylalanine, and has 13 residues. This entry keeps only the CDR3 DNA: 39 bases, framed from base 1. Looking up the germline V gene (reference sequence) yields CDR1 MNHNY and CDR2 SVGAGI. V loses 4 bases at its end and J loses 8 bases; junction bases beyond the gene matches: 4. The protocol used for the library was the immunoSEQ multiplex PCR assay. For the multiplex PCR, a mixture combining 60 forward primers for TCR Vbeta segments and 13 reverse primers for TCR Jbeta segments was used. Amplification of the CDR3 region of rearranged TCR beta genes was performed with a multiplex PCR assay on genomic DNA. On the Illumina HiSeq System, the amplified TCR beta libraries were sequenced as 87-base-pair reads. Regarding the original processing steps: A later analysis tallied some 79 million unique TCR beta chains across the 700 or so repertoires, and some 10 million of those chains were shared by two or more donors. A nearest-neighbor algorithm error-corrected the raw reads and collapsed the reads into unique sequences, merging closely related sequences to remove PCR and sequencing errors. To assign V, D and J gene segments, CDR3 sequences were aligned to IMGT reference sequences. Each retained sequence needed at least a six-nucleotide match to both a V gene segment and a J gene segment. Rearrangements were called productive when the CDR3 lacked stop codons and stayed in frame with V and J; all others were non-productive. Following IMGT convention, CDR3 was defined as the stretch from the second conserved V-encoded cysteine up to the conserved J-encoded phenylalanine. In an earlier analysis of more than 550 of the donors, sequences lacking an unambiguous match to a single V gene segment were excluded. An earlier analysis of 450 to 650 of the donors called V segments functional above 56.7% productive rearrangements and segregating when the between-donor standard deviation exceeded 5%. A statistical classification framework was developed to diagnose cytomegalovirus status using the catalog of TCR beta chain sequences. V and J gene assignment, in a later analysis, came from comparing TCR nucleotide sequences with IMGT/GENE-DB human TR gene sequences. Using the TCRdist pipeline, a later analysis assigned CDR3 sequences along with most-parsimonious VDJ recombination scenarios. In a later analysis, each TCR beta chain was defined by its CDR3 amino acid sequence together with its V-gene family, and reads lacking a unique V-gene family were excluded. To address suspected cross-contamination and a sequencing artifact, a later analysis removed under 600 highly shared, low-generation-probability nucleotide sequences. In a later analysis, a clonal expansion index for each public chain was calculated from normalized within-repertoire ranks of inferred template counts. Generation probabilities in a later analysis came from a VDJ recombination model fitted to out-of-frame rearrangements, and those results were checked against IGoR. A later analysis scored TCR-TCR, TCR-HLA and TCR-CMV co-occurrence with hypergeometric tests, applying a repertoire-size bias correction to TCR pairs. In a later analysis, false discovery rates were estimated by permuting HLA or CMV assignments 20 times. A later analysis grouped co-occurring TCRs with DBSCAN, adding TCRdist sequence similarity when clustering within HLA-allele-positive subsets. Co-occurrence clustering excluded repertoires with fewer than 30,000 or more than 120,000 public chains, plus five with anomalous nucleotide sharing. Held by TCRdb, this immuneACCESS table contains in-frame sequences only and omits some clones. Under half of the omission traces to an unresolved V gene where checked; the cause of the rest is unknown. For V, J and clone size, that table is used; D and trimming come from the DNA. The table held for this sample gives 200,000 to 250,000 clones. About 1.1% of the sample goes to the ten largest clones.

The cohort comprised some 700 healthy bone marrow donors. All cohort members were sampled while nominally healthy, although unrecorded immune exposures were likely present. The donor was CMV seropositive and belonged to the group of 250 to 300 seropositive cohort members. A peripheral blood sample was collected from each donor, and TCR beta sequencing was performed on peripheral blood mononuclear cells. The Qiagen DNeasy Blood Extraction Kit was used to extract genomic DNA from the blood cell samples. To note about this clone: Its recognized antigen is unknown.

Input material: PBMCs. The rearrangement joined TRBV6-6 to TRBJ1-2, with 10 junctional bases fitting TRBD1. The receptor's source is a girl aged 2 to 9 in good health and CMV-seropositive. This receptor carries the CDR3 CASSWDRGSGYTF. Read as DNA, the sequence is TGTGCCAGCAGTTGGGACAGGGGCAGCGGCTACACCTTC.